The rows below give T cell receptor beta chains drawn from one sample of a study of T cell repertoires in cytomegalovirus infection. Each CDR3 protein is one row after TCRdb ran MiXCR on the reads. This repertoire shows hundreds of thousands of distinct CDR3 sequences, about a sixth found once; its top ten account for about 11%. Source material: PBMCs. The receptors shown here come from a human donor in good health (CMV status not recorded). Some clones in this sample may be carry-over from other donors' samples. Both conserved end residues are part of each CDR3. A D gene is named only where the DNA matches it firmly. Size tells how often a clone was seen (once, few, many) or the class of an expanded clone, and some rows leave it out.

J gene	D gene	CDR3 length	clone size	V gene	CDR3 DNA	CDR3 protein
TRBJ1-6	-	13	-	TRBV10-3	TGTGCCACCGGGGGCCAGGGGCCTTCACCCCTCCACTTT	CATGGQGPSPLHF
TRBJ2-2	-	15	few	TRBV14	TGTGCCAGCAGCCACTTAAGGTCCTACACCGGGGAGCTGTTTTTT	CASSHLRSYTGELFF
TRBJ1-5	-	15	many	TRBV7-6	TGTGCCAGCAGCCCACAAAGGGGGGCTGGTCAGCCCCAGCATTTT	CASSPQRGAGQPQHF
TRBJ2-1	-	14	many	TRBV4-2	TGTGCCAGCAGCCAACCAACCGGACTGGGTGAGCAGTTCTTC	CASSQPTGLGEQFF
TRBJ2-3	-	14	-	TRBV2	TGTGCCAGCAGTCGCGACACAGGGACTGATACGCAGTATTTT	CASSRDTGTDTQYF
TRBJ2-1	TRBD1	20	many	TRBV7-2	TGTGCCAGCAGCCCATGGGACAGGGAGTCGGTCGACCTGGCGGCGACCTGGCAGTTCTTC	CASSPWDRESVDLAATWQFF
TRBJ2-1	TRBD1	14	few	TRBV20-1	TGCAGTGCTAACCGGGACAGAGGGTACAATGAGCAGTTCTTC	CSANRDRGYNEQFF
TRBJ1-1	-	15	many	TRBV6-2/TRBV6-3	TGTGCCAGCAGTTACTCCTCGGGACCCACAAAGCGGGCTTTCTTT	CASSYSSGPTKRAFF
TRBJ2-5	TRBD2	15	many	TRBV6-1	TGTGCCAGCAACCTATTAGCGGGGGCCCAAGAGACCCAGTACTTC	CASNLLAGAQETQYF
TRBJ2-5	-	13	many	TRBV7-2	TGTGCCAGCAGCTTCAAAGTCGGGGAGACCCAGTACTTC	CASSFKVGETQYF
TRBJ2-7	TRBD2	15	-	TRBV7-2	TGTGCCAGCAGCTTAGATAGGGTTAGCGGGTCCGAGCAGTACTTC	CASSLDRVSGSEQYF
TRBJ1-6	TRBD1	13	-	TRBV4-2	TGTGCCAGCAGCGACAGGGGGCATTCACCCCTCCACTTT	CASSDRGHSPLHF
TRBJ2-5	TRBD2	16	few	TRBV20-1	TGCAGTGCTAGAGATCAGATGCGGGGGGCTCCAGAGACCCAGTACTTC	CSARDQMRGAPETQYF
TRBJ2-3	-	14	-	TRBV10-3	TGTGCCACAACCAGGGGCAAGGGCACAGATACGCAGTATTTT	CATTRGKGTDTQYF
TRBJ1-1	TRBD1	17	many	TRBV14	TGTGCCAGCAGCCAGATGGACAGGGGAAAGTTGGGCACTGAAGCTTTCTTT	CASSQMDRGKLGTEAFF
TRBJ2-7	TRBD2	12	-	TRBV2	TGTGCCAGCATGGGGGGGTCCTACGAGCAGTACTTC	CASMGGSYEQYF
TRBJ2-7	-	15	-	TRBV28	TGTGCCAGCAGTTTAGGTGGCAGGGTCACCTACGAGCAGTACTTC	CASSLGGRVTYEQYF